These 24 T cell receptor beta chains were all obtained from the same sample, sequenced in a study of cytomegalovirus exposure and HLA in healthy donors. It was with 60 Vbeta and 13 Jbeta primers that the PCR ran. Clones were sequenced by immunoSEQ multiplex PCR, and TCRdb holds only the in-frame ones, with some missing. The listing contains roughly 100,000 clones. The sample taken for sequencing was PBMCs. These receptor sequences come from a man in his forties in good health and CMV-seronegative.

CDR3 loop: CASSADRGTVNEKLFF. In DNA form, the CDR3 reads TGCGCCAGCAGCGCTGACAGGGGAACGGTTAACGAAAAACTGTTTTTT. This chain joins TRBV5-1 and TRBJ1-4, with TRBD1 identical over 8 bases. V lost 4 bases and J lost 8; bases outside the gene matches: 13. Germline V gene sequence: CDR1 SGHRS, CDR2 YFSETQ. The CDR3 has 16 residues.

V usage is TRBV7-9 and J usage is TRBJ1-4; TRBD1 aligns across 9 bases. V lost 3 bases, J lost 8 bases, and 4 bases stayed unmatched. CDR1 and CDR2 from the germline V gene are SEHNR and FQNEAQ (reference sequence). This CDR3 spans 14 amino acids. CDR3 amino acids: CASSFGQGTEKLFF. In nucleotides, the CDR3 is TGTGCCAGCAGCTTTGGACAGGGGACGGAAAAACTGTTTTTT.

CDR3 sequence reads: CASSLWLAEETQYF. The CDR3 coding sequence is TGTGCCAGCAGCTTGTGGCTAGCGGAAGAGACCCAGTACTTC. This chain connects TRBV5-4 to TRBJ2-5; TRBD2 matches 7 bases. The length of the CDR3 is 14 residues. CDR1 is SGHNT, CDR2 YYREEE, per germline (reference sequence). Trimming cost V 1 base and J 3 bases; bases outside gene matches: 3.

This chain joins TRBV5-1 and TRBJ1-1; TRBD1 aligns across 9 bases. The CDR3 sequence is 14 residues long. With V trimmed by 4 bases and J by 5 bases, 6 bases remained unmatched. Germline V gene lookup returns CDR1 SGHRS and CDR2 YFSETQ. The CDR3 nucleotides read TGCGCCAGCAGCGGAGGGACAGGGTTGACTGAAGCTTTCTTT. Its translation: CASSGGTGLTEAFF.

J is TRBJ2-3 and V is TRBV7-8; D possibly corresponds to TRBD2 (5 bases). CDR3 length: 14 residues. Germline values: CDR1 SGHVS, CDR2 FQNEAQ. The V end lost 0 bases, the J end lost 3 bases, and 7 bases lay between the germline ends. CDR3 region: CASSLAGVTDTQYF. CDR3 in DNA: TGTGCCAGCAGCTTAGCCGGGGTTACAGATACGCAGTATTTT.

J is TRBJ2-7 and V is TRBV5-4; D remains ambiguous. This CDR3 is built from 15 residues. Trimming pared 0 bases from V and 2 bases from J, leaving 12 bases between. Germline values: CDR1 SGHNT, CDR2 YYREEE (reference sequence). The CDR3 here is CASSLAGRRTYEQYF. The CDR3 bases are TGTGCCAGCAGCTTGGCGGGTCGACGGACCTACGAGCAGTACTTC.

The chain employs TRBV7-8 and TRBJ1-1; a weak D match, TRBD1 (5 bases). Trimming pared 2 bases from V and 4 bases from J, leaving 11 bases between. CDR1 is SGHVS and CDR2 is FQNEAQ in the germline V gene. This CDR3 has 14 residues. In DNA, the CDR3 is TGTGCCAGCAGCTTAAACCGGGGACTCACTGAAGCTTTCTTT. Its protein product is CASSLNRGLTEAFF. The full variable domain, with the rest looked up from reference TRBV7-8 and TRBJ1-1, is GAGVSQSPRYKVAKRGQDVALRCDPISGHVSLFWYQQALGQGPEFLTYFQNEAQLDKSGLPSDRFFAERPEGSVSTLKIQRTQQEDSAVYLCASSLNRGLTEAFFGQGTRLTVV.

J is TRBJ2-7 and V is TRBV6-1, with no clear D. The germline gives CDR1 MNHNS, CDR2 SASEGT. The CDR3 has 12 residues. Deletions cut 7 bases from V and 6 bases from J, with 13 bases between. The CDR3 bases are TGTGCCAGCAATAACATGGGCCCCGAGCAGTACTTC. Translating gives CASNNMGPEQYF.

The V gene is TRBV2, the J gene TRBJ2-3; 10 bases line up with TRBD2. V was pared by 5 bases and J by 9 bases, with 5 bases of the junction left unmatched. This CDR3 is built from 13 residues. The germline gives CDR1 SNHLY, CDR2 FYNNEI. In nucleotides, the CDR3 is TGTGCCAGCAGTCCTAGCGGGAGTGACACGCAGTATTTT. This translates into CASSPSGSDTQYF.

The gene calls are TRBV9 and TRBJ2-1; 8 positions agree with TRBD2. Germline assignment: CDR1 SGDLS and CDR2 YYNGEE. The ends lost 4 bases at V and 7 bases at J; junction bases unmatched: 7. The CDR3 sequence is 14 residues long. The CDR3: CASSPGGGRNEQFF. In DNA, the CDR3 is TGTGCCAGCAGCCCGGGCGGGGGGCGGAATGAGCAGTTCTTC.

V usage is TRBV7-9 and J usage is TRBJ2-1, with TRBD2 as a possible D gene (5 bases). V was shortened by 1 base and J by 8 bases, with 9 bases between the two germline ends. This CDR3 contains 13 residues. CDR1 is SEHNR and CDR2 is FQNEAQ in the germline V gene (reference sequence). The CDR3: CASSLVGGYEQFF. The CDR3 DNA is TGTGCCAGCAGCTTAGTTGGCGGGTATGAGCAGTTCTTC.

V and J are TRBV28 and TRBJ2-3; D is ambiguous. From germline, CDR1 is MDHEN and CDR2 SYDVKM. V gave up 5 bases and J gave up 1 base, with 10 bases separating them. CDR3 length: 14 residues. DNA of the CDR3: TGTGCCAGCAGTGGAGTAGTAGGCACAGATACGCAGTATTTT. Translating it yields CASSGVVGTDTQYF.

The genes are TRBV18 and TRBJ2-5; weak D call: TRBD1 (6 bases). The assigned J gene may be wrong: the sequence end matches TRBJ2-7 better. In germline, CDR1 is KGHSH, CDR2 LQKENI. The length of the CDR3 is 14 residues. CDR3 sequence (DNA): TGTGCCAGCTCACCCGGGGACACCGGGTACGAGCAGTACTTC. Its translation is CASSPGDTGYEQYF.

The chain couples TRBV18 to TRBJ1-5, with a possible D match to TRBD1 (5 bases). CDR1 and CDR2 (germline): KGHSH, LQKENI. The CDR3 consists of 14 residues. V was shortened by 5 bases and J by 6 bases, with 14 bases between the two germline ends. In DNA form, the CDR3 reads TGTGCCAGCTCATCTTCAGGGTCGGGTCAGCCCCAGCATTTT. Its translation: CASSSSGSGQPQHF.

The chain joins TRBV7-2 to TRBJ1-3; no firm D call. Per germline, CDR1 SGHTA and CDR2 FQGNSA. Trimming shortened V by 1 base and J by 4 bases, and 8 bases separated the two germline ends. The CDR3 is made up of 14 amino acids. CDR3 protein: CASSLVLLGNTIYF. In nucleotides, the CDR3 is TGTGCCAGCAGCTTAGTCTTGCTAGGAAACACCATATATTTT.

V is TRBV27 and J is TRBJ1-5; a weak D match, TRBD1 (5 bases). The germline CDR1 and CDR2 sequences are MNHEY and SMNVEV (reference sequence). This CDR3 region has 17 residues. V dropped 7 bases and J dropped 1 base, with 20 bases sitting between them. The CDR3 nucleotides read TGTGCCAGCAAGGGGTGGGGCCCCGGTAAGAGCAATCAGCCCCAGCATTTT. Its protein is CASKGWGPGKSNQPQHF.

This chain links TRBV7-9 with TRBJ2-7, with 9 bases aligning to TRBD2. CDR1 and CDR2 (germline): SEHNR, FQNEAQ (reference sequence). The CDR3 consists of 15 residues. Losses at the gene ends were 3 bases for V and 5 bases for J; bases not matched to a gene: 8. DNA for the CDR3: TGTGCCAGCAGCTTCGTAATTAGCGGGAGTGACGAGCAGTACTTC. It specifies CASSFVISGSDEQYF.

The chain joins TRBV7-9 to TRBJ1-1, with D perhaps matching TRBD1 (6 bases). The germline V gene encodes CDR1 SEHNR and CDR2 FQNEAQ (reference sequence). V was clipped by 7 bases and J by 8 bases, with 8 bases between them. The CDR3 is made up of 10 amino acids. The CDR3 DNA follows: TGTGCCAGCATGGACAGCGAAGCTTTCTTT. Amino acids: CASMDSEAFF.

The V gene is TRBV19, the J gene TRBJ1-1, with 7 nucleotides matching TRBD1. Germline trimming cut 3 bases from V and 0 bases from J; bases unmatched to any gene: 1. Germline V gene lookup returns CDR1 LNHDA and CDR2 SQIVND (reference sequence). The CDR3 spans 14 residues. CDR3 loop: CASSMTGMNTEAFF. CDR3 DNA sequence: TGTGCCAGTAGTATGACAGGGATGAACACTGAAGCTTTCTTT.

CDR3 sequence: CSVTLAGTGTDTQYF. CDR3 coding DNA: TGCAGCGTAACCCTGGCGGGAACTGGCACAGATACGCAGTATTTT. This chain joins TRBV29-1 and TRBJ2-3, with D possibly TRBD2 on 6 matching bases. The V and J ends lost 6 bases and 1 base respectively, with 17 bases between them. In germline, CDR1 is SQVTM, CDR2 ANQGSEA. This CDR3 comprises 15 residues.

The chain joins TRBV6-1 to TRBJ1-2; 7 nucleotides agree with TRBD1. The CDR3 totals 13 residues. Germline V CDR1 and CDR2: MNHNS, SASEGT. The junction had 9 bases not matched to a gene; V was cut back by 6 bases and J by 8 bases. CDR3 nucleotide sequence: TGTGCCAGCAGCCAAGACAGGGTCTGGGGCTACACCTTC. Its translation: CASSQDRVWGYTF.

The chain couples TRBV9 to TRBJ2-1; 9 bases are shared with TRBD2. CDR3 length equals 18 residues. Germline V gives CDR1 SGDLS, CDR2 YYNGEE. With V trimmed by 0 bases and J by 0 bases, 7 bases remained unmatched. The CDR3, as DNA: TGTGCCAGCAGCGTAGGATCTAGCGGGGCGGGCTCCTACAATGAGCAGTTCTTC. This codes for CASSVGSSGAGSYNEQFF.

The chain links TRBV19 to TRBJ1-1; D is unclear. Trimming left V 6 bases short and J 1 base short, with 21 bases between. This CDR3 has 17 residues. Per germline, CDR1 LNHDA and CDR2 SQIVND (reference sequence). The CDR3 loop reads CASSPGMGPSSNTEAFF. CDR3 nucleotide sequence: TGTGCCAGTAGCCCCGGGATGGGCCCTAGCTCGAACACTGAAGCTTTCTTT.

This chain connects TRBV2 to TRBJ2-5; 10 nucleotides agree with TRBD2. The J call is in doubt because the DNA end fits TRBJ2-7 better. The CDR3 extends over 14 amino acids. CDR1 and CDR2 from the germline V gene are SNHLY and FYNNEI. CDR3 coding DNA: TGTGCCAGTTACCCTAGCGGGAGCTTCTACGAGCAGTACTTC. Translated, it gives CASYPSGSFYEQYF.